Listed here are 25 T cell receptor beta chains from one sample, sequenced in a study of T cell responses to AZD1222 COVID-19 vaccine. Produced via immunoSEQ multiplex PCR; TCRdb's table is partial and in-frame only. The sample records about 170,000 clones, approximately 88% being singletons. Here the sequenced sample was peripheral blood, taken 28 days after the second AZD1222 dose. The receptors originated from an adult who received the AZD1222 COVID-19 vaccine.

The rearrangement links TRBV6-1 to TRBJ1-6, with TRBD1 as a possible D gene (5 bases). V gave up 4 bases and J gave up 8 bases, with 15 bases separating them. CDR3 length equals 15 residues. The germline V gene has CDR1 MNHNS and CDR2 SASEGT. The CDR3 loop is CASSVARGGDSPLHF. The CDR3 DNA is TGTGCCAGCAGTGTAGCACGGGGGGGTGATTCACCCCTCCACTTT.

J is TRBJ1-1 and V is TRBV27; TRBD1 matches 10 bases. Unmatched junction bases numbered 7, after V lost 11 bases and J lost 7 bases. CDR1 and CDR2 from the germline V gene are MNHEY and SMNVEV (reference sequence). The CDR3 loop spans 12 amino acids. CDR3: CAAWDRGVEAFF. The DNA for the CDR3 is TGTGCCGCGTGGGACAGGGGTGTTGAAGCTTTCTTT.

J is TRBJ1-2 and V is TRBV25-1, with D possibly TRBD1 on 5 matching bases. CDR1 and CDR2 from the germline V gene are MGHDK and SYGVNS. Trimming left V 3 bases short and J 7 bases short, with 15 bases between. The CDR3 sequence is 14 residues long. CDR3 amino acids: CASSDAGPGGGYTF. The CDR3 DNA reads as TGTGCCAGCAGTGATGCCGGCCCCGGGGGTGGCTACACCTTC.

The chain is built from TRBV7-6 and TRBJ2-1, with unresolved D. CDR3 length equals 11 residues. CDR1 and CDR2 from the germline V gene are SGHVS and FNYEAQ. V was shortened by 1 base and J by 9 bases, with 4 bases between the two germline ends. CDR3 protein: CASSLVAEQFF. The CDR3 nucleotides are TGTGCCAGCAGCTTAGTGGCTGAGCAGTTCTTC.

This chain connects TRBV19 to TRBJ1-2; D gene uncertain. This CDR3 comprises 16 residues. Germline loops: CDR1 LNHDA, CDR2 SQIVND (reference sequence). Trimming shortened V by 5 bases and J by 4 bases, and 20 bases separated the two germline ends. In nucleotides, the CDR3 is TGTGCCAGTAGTCCTCCTGTGCAGCCTGCACGCTATGGCTACACCTTC. Protein sequence: CASSPPVQPARYGYTF.

In this sample, this clone turned up a few times. This chain joins TRBV15 and TRBJ1-4; 11 bases are shared with TRBD1. Trimming at V came to 0 bases and at J to 11 bases, leaving 8 bases not matched to a gene. Germline V gene sequence: CDR1 LNHNV, CDR2 YYDKDF (reference sequence). This CDR3 is built from 16 residues. The CDR3 protein is CATSRDWPGQGDKLFF. CDR3 DNA sequence: TGTGCCACCAGCAGAGATTGGCCGGGACAGGGGGACAAACTGTTTTTT.

The chain recombines TRBV5-1 with TRBJ1-1; D is perhaps TRBD1 (5 bases). V shed 1 base and J shed 5 bases, with 12 bases lying between them. This CDR3 spans 14 amino acids. The germline CDR1 and CDR2 sequences are SGHRS and YFSETQ. CDR3 sequence: CASSLYGASTEAFF. The CDR3 DNA follows: TGCGCCAGCAGCTTGTACGGGGCCAGTACTGAAGCTTTCTTT.

The CDR3, as DNA: TGTGCCAGCTCACCCCGACTAGCGGGGGGACGAGGAGATACGCAGTATTTT. Residues: CASSPRLAGGRGDTQYF. The V call is TRBV18, the J call TRBJ2-3, with 13 nucleotides matching TRBD2. V lost 3 bases and J lost 5; bases outside the gene matches: 8. The CDR3 runs 17 residues. CDR1 and CDR2 from the germline V gene are KGHSH and LQKENI. Combining the CDR3 with reference TRBV18 and TRBJ2-3 gives the whole variable domain NAGVMQNPRHLVRRRGQEARLRCSPMKGHSHVYWYRQLPEEGLKFMVYLQKENIIDESGMPKERFSAEFPKEGPSILRIQQVVRGDSAAYFCASSPRLAGGRGDTQYFGPGTRLTVL.

The V and J genes are TRBV4-1 and TRBJ2-2, with D perhaps matching TRBD1 or TRBD2 (5 bases each). The CDR3 is 19 amino acids. With 0 bases removed from V and 6 bases from J, the gap between germline ends came to 23 bases. The germline CDR1 and CDR2 sequences are MGHRA and YSYEKL. The CDR3 coding sequence is TGCGCCAGCAGCCAAGACACGCCTGGGCGAGGGGCTCGTGCCGGGGAGCTGTTTTTT. It translates to CASSQDTPGRGARAGELFF.

The V gene is TRBV3-1 (or the pseudogene TRBV3-2), the J gene TRBJ2-5; D unresolved. Per germline, CDR1 LGHDT and CDR2 YNNKEL (reference sequence). Trimming pared 6 bases from V and 5 bases from J, leaving 10 bases between. This CDR3 is built from 12 residues. CDR3 amino acids: CASSSHRETQYF. CDR3 sequence (DNA): TGTGCCAGCAGTTCACATCGGGAGACCCAGTACTTC.

The J gene is TRBJ1-6, the V gene TRBV6-1; 9 bases fit TRBD1. CDR1 is MNHNS and CDR2 is SASEGT in the germline V gene. Trimming at V came to 3 bases and at J to 7 bases, leaving 1 base not matched to a gene. CDR3 length: 14 amino acids. As DNA, the CDR3 is TGTGCCAGCAGTGACGGGACAGGGAATTCACCCCTCCACTTT. This translates into CASSDGTGNSPLHF.

This chain links TRBV5-1 with TRBJ2-7, with 7 bases lining up with TRBD1. V shed 3 bases and J 2 bases; nucleotides not matched to a gene: 8. In germline, CDR1 is SGHRS, CDR2 YFSETQ. The CDR3 spans 15 residues. The CDR3 DNA sequence: TGCGCCAGCAGCTCGGAACAGGGGTTTCCCTACGAGCAGTACTTC. Its protein product is CASSSEQGFPYEQYF.

The CDR3 DNA is TGTGCCAGCAGGCGGGACTCACTCGGGTCCATATATTTT. This gives the protein CASRRDSLGSIYF. This rearrangement joins TRBV25-1 to TRBJ1-3, with D maybe TRBD1 (5 bases). Germline CDR1 is MGHDK and CDR2 is SYGVNS. Trimming took off 6 bases at V and 11 bases at J, with 17 bases between the two ends. This CDR3 spans 13 amino acids.

This rearrangement joins TRBV4-1 to TRBJ1-5; D is perhaps TRBD1 (6 bases). The V gene's germline CDR1 is MGHRA and CDR2 YSYEKL. The CDR3 covers 14 residues. V was clipped by 2 bases and J by 9 bases, with 14 bases between them. CDR3 sequence (DNA): TGCGCCAGCAGCCAACTACAGGGCCTAGGGCCCCAGCATTTT. The encoded protein is CASSQLQGLGPQHF.

The chain has TRBV6-1 and TRBJ1-6, with no clear D. Germline V gene data show CDR1 as MNHNS and CDR2 as SASEGT. There are 15 residues in the CDR3. V was pared by 1 base and J by 9 bases, with 13 bases between. The CDR3 loop reads CASSEGAPRSSPLHF. In DNA form, the CDR3 reads TGTGCCAGCAGTGAAGGTGCTCCGAGGAGTTCACCCCTCCACTTT.

About this clone itself: The junction differs from germline at one of its ends, possibly a read error. CDR3 bases: TGTGCCAGCAGTCCGCTCGTAGGGGCCAGCTTT. It codes for CASSPLVGASF. The rearrangement joins TRBV28 to TRBJ1-1, with D possibly being TRBD1 (5 bases). The CDR3 runs to 11 residues. The V gene's germline CDR1 is MDHEN and CDR2 SYDVKM.

V and J are TRBV4-1 and TRBJ1-2; D is possibly TRBD1 (5 bases). Trimming removed 0 bases at V and 4 bases at J, with 15 bases between. This CDR3 contains 16 residues. CDR1 and CDR2 from the germline V gene are MGHRA and YSYEKL. CDR3 region: CASSQDEGLRGYGYTF. The CDR3 coding sequence is TGCGCCAGCAGCCAAGATGAGGGGCTTCGAGGCTATGGCTACACCTTC.

This chain connects TRBV4-1 to TRBJ1-2; 8 positions match TRBD1. The CDR3 has 14 residues. V was pared by 4 bases and J by 3 bases, with 4 bases of the junction left unmatched. Per germline, CDR1 MGHRA and CDR2 YSYEKL. The CDR3 DNA is TGCGCCAGCAGCCCCTACAGGGGGGACTATGGCTACACCTTC. Residues: CASSPYRGDYGYTF.

The CDR3 here is CASSLQGRETQYF. For the CDR3, the DNA is TGTGCCAGCAGTCTACAGGGGCGAGAGACCCAGTACTTC. The rearrangement links TRBV27 to TRBJ2-5; the match to TRBD1 covers 7 bases. CDR1 and CDR2 from the germline V gene are MNHEY and SMNVEV (reference sequence). V trimming: 5 bases; J trimming: 4 bases; junction bases outside the gene matches: 4. The CDR3 totals 13 residues.

V gene TRBV7-8 combines with J gene TRBJ2-7; D is undetermined. This CDR3 is 13 amino acids long. CDR1 and CDR2 from the germline V gene are SGHVS and FQNEAQ. Trimming pared 7 bases from V and 3 bases from J, leaving 13 bases between. In DNA, the CDR3 is TGTGCCAGCACCTTCCACGATATCTACGAGCAGTACTTC. Protein: CASTFHDIYEQYF.

This chain joins TRBV6-1 and TRBJ1-2; 10 positions match TRBD1. Germline V gives CDR1 MNHNS, CDR2 SASEGT. The CDR3 totals 14 residues. V was pared by 1 base and J by 8 bases, with 4 bases of the junction left unmatched. CDR3 in amino acids: CASSEGQGAEGYTF. In DNA, the CDR3 is TGTGCCAGCAGTGAAGGACAGGGGGCAGAGGGCTACACCTTC.

This clone was detected only a few times. This chain links TRBV3-1 (or the pseudogene TRBV3-2) with TRBJ1-6, with D tentatively TRBD1 (6 bases). The CDR3 sequence is 17 residues long. Trimming removed 4 bases from V and 0 bases from J, with 13 bases in between. Germline V gene lookup returns CDR1 LGHDT and CDR2 YNNKEL (reference sequence). The CDR3 nucleotides are TGTGCCAGCAGCCCCCTTGACAGGAGCTCCTATAATTCACCCCTCCACTTT. Its translation is CASSPLDRSSYNSPLHF.

In nucleotides, the CDR3 is TGTGCCAGCAGGGACAGGGCTAATGGCTACACCTTC. Amino acids: CASRDRANGYTF. The V gene is TRBV25-1, the J gene TRBJ1-2; 8 bases line up with TRBD1. The germline V gene has CDR1 MGHDK and CDR2 SYGVNS. There are 12 residues in the CDR3. The ends lost 6 bases at V and 6 bases at J; junction bases unmatched: 3.

The rearrangement uses TRBV19 and TRBJ2-7; D possibly corresponds to TRBD2 (6 bases). The V end lost 5 bases, the J end lost 3 bases, and 14 bases lay between the germline ends. The germline gives CDR1 LNHDA, CDR2 SQIVND (reference sequence). CDR3 length: 14 amino acids. CDR3 in amino acids: CASSPWGEYYEQYF. The CDR3 coding sequence is TGTGCCAGTAGTCCGTGGGGGGAATACTACGAGCAGTACTTC.

V is TRBV18 and J is TRBJ1-3; 7 bases are a match to TRBD1. CDR3 length: 15 residues. Germline assignment: CDR1 KGHSH and CDR2 LQKENI. With 4 bases clipped from V and 3 bases from J, the junction kept 6 bases outside the gene matches. Written as DNA, the CDR3 is TGTGCCAGCTCACGTACAGGGGCGCATGGAAACACCATATATTTT. It encodes CASSRTGAHGNTIYF.